This T cell receptor beta chain was retrieved from a study of OX40 agonist ivuxolimab in advanced cancers. The wider study: Ivuxolimab, an agonist antibody against OX40 (CD134), was given to patients. Study results and limitations: The authors did not determine the antigen specificity of the expanded peripheral T cells. Circulating CD4+ and CD8+ T cells showed clonal expansion by week 6 at 0.1 to 3.0 mg/kg.

Using immunoSEQ multiplex PCR, the repertoire was profiled, and TCRdb retains in-frame clones only, with some absent. The table has fewer than 60,000 clones, 80% to 95% seen once. The CDR3 contains 16 residues. CDR1 is MGHRA, CDR2 YSYEKL, per germline. Trimming removed 3 bases from V and 4 bases from J; junction bases left unmatched: 5. Remarks on this clone: What it recognizes is unknown.

This receptor was identified in an adult with an advanced solid tumor such as melanoma, head and neck, liver or kidney cancer. The sample consisted of CD4+ or CD8+ T cells sorted from blood, taken in a trial of the OX40 agonist ivuxolimab. The chain has TRBV4-1 and TRBJ2-3, with 12 bases aligning to TRBD2. The CDR3 sequence: CASSQRTSGVADTQYF. The CDR3 DNA reads as TGCGCCAGCAGCCAGAGGACTAGCGGGGTCGCAGATACGCAGTATTTT.